What follows is one TCR beta chain and its context. Antigen specificity is unknown. These data belong to a study of T cell responses to AZD1222 COVID-19 vaccine. Findings and limits, study-wide: Repertoire samples came only from after the peak T cell response. Along spike, vaccine-associated CD4 TCRs were found throughout, with dominance at 160-218 and 743-854. Reports indicate that nearly half of spike-specific TCRs are directed at unmutated variant regions.

The CDR3 sequence is 15 residues long. Deletions cut 0 bases from V and 8 bases from J, with 17 bases between. Germline values: CDR1 SGDLS, CDR2 YYNGEE. Using immunoSEQ multiplex PCR, the repertoire was profiled, and TCRdb retains in-frame clones only, with some absent. Of about 170,000 clones in the sample, about nine tenths were seen once. The rearrangement links TRBV9 to TRBJ1-2; D is perhaps TRBD1 (6 bases). Sequencing was performed on peripheral blood, taken on day 0 of AZD1222 vaccination. The clonotype originates from an adult in good health. The CDR3 loop reads CASSVDWGSDRGYTF. CDR3 bases: TGTGCCAGCAGCGTAGACTGGGGATCCGACAGGGGCTACACCTTC.